In this sample, the clone carrying this T cell receptor (beta chain) turned up many times. V was clipped by 2 bases and J by 2 bases, with 12 bases between them. The CDR3 has 14 residues. Per the germline V gene, CDR1 is GTSNPN and CDR2 is SVGIG (reference sequence). This record comes from a study of T cells in Graves' hyperthyroidism and ophthalmopathy. TCR beta CDR3 region amplification was performed from RNA transcripts. Initially, a first-round RT-PCR of the TCR CDR3 employed the HTBI primer set. From the multiplex PCR reads, TCRdb called clonotypes with MiXCR, one entry per CDR3 protein. The data show 650,000 to 750,000 distinct CDR3 sequences, with around 13% seen just once and roughly a tenth held by the top ten.

The sequenced material came from blood. This receptor was identified in a woman aged 18-29 years with Graves' hyperthyroidism. The chain recombines TRBV30 with TRBJ1-1; the D gene is possibly TRBD1 (5 bases). The CDR3 bases are TGTGCCTGGAGTTATGGGACGACTAACACTGAAGCTTTCTTT. Amino acid sequence: CAWSYGTTNTEAFF.